The entry that follows covers one TCR beta chain sequence. Libraries were prepared by immunoSEQ multiplex PCR; TCRdb keeps only in-frame clonotypes and omits some of them. This table has just over 60,000 clones, 92% appearing once. The data originate from a study of T cell changes during pregnancy in multiple sclerosis. The CDR3 loop spans 17 amino acids. The germline gives CDR1 SNHLY, CDR2 FYNNEI. With 5 bases removed from V and 2 bases from J, the gap between germline ends came to 21 bases. The genes are TRBV2 and TRBJ1-2; D is possibly TRBD1 (5 bases). Source: peripheral blood, taken in the second trimester of pregnancy. The sequence came from a female donor in good health, enrolled as a control in a pregnancy study. The CDR3 here is CASSRGTPGFGNYGYTF. CDR3 DNA sequence: TGTGCCAGCAGTAGGGGTACTCCCGGCTTCGGAAACTATGGCTACACCTTC.